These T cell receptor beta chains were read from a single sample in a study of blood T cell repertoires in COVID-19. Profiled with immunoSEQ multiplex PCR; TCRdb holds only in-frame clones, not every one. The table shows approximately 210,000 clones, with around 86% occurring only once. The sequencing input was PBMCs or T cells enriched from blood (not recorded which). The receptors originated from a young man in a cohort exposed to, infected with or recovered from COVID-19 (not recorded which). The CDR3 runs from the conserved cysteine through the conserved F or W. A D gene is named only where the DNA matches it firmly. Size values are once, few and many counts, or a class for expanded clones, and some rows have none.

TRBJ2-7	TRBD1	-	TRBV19	CASSNPGTATYEQYF	TGTGCCAGTAGCAACCCCGGGACAGCTACCTACGAGCAGTACTTC
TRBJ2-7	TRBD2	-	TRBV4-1	CASSHVNSGRAREQYF	TGCGCCAGCAGCCATGTTAATAGCGGGAGGGCACGCGAGCAGTACTTC
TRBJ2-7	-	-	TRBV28	CASRDQAVRAYEQYF	TGTGCCAGCAGGGACCAAGCGGTACGAGCCTACGAGCAGTACTTC
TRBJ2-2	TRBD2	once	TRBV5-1	CASSPTGLAGVWTGELFF	TGCGCCAGCAGCCCCACTGGACTAGCGGGAGTCTGGACCGGGGAGCTGTTTTTT
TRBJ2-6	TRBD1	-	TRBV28	CASSPTGAGANVLTF	TGTGCCAGCAGCCCTACAGGGGCTGGGGCCAACGTCCTGACTTTC
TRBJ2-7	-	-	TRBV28	CASTPSSYEQYF	TGTGCCAGCACCCCTAGCTCCTACGAGCAGTACTTC
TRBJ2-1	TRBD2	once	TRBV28	CASTPSGTSYNEQFF	TGTGCCAGCACCCCTAGCGGGACTAGTTACAATGAGCAGTTCTTC
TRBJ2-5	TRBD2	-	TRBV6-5	CASSSGTSVQETQYF	TGTGCCAGCAGTTCAGGGACTAGCGTCCAAGAGACCCAGTACTTC
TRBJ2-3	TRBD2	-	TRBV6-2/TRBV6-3	CASSWGGLAVTDTQYF	TGTGCCAGCAGCTGGGGGGGACTAGCAGTCACAGATACGCAGTATTTT
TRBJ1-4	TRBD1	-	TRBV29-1	CSVKSQGGANEKLFF	TGCAGCGTTAAAAGTCAGGGGGGTGCTAATGAAAAACTGTTTTTT
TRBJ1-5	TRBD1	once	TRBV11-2	CASSFDRASNQPQHF	TGTGCCAGCAGCTTTGACAGGGCCAGCAATCAGCCCCAGCATTTT
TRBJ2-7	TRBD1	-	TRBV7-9	CASSLLGQGFPYEQYF	TGTGCCAGCAGCTTACTAGGACAGGGATTCCCCTACGAGCAGTACTTC
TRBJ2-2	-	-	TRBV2	CASSVLGELFF	TGTGCCAGCAGTGTCCTCGGGGAGCTGTTTTTT
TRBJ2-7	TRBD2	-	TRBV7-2	CASSPTWGLAGNEQYF	TGTGCCAGCAGTCCAACTTGGGGACTAGCGGGAAACGAGCAGTACTTC
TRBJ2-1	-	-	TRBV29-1	CSVTNRGGGEQFF	TGCAGCGTAACGAACCGTGGAGGAGGTGAGCAGTTCTTC
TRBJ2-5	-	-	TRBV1	CTSSRRLTGGAEETQYF	TGCACCAGCAGCCGGCGATTGACAGGGGGCGCGGAAGAGACCCAGTACTTC
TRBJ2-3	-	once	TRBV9	CASSVAGSTDTQYF	TGTGCCAGCAGCGTAGCGGGGAGCACAGATACGCAGTATTTT
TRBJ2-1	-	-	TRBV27	CASTQGGAYNEQFF	TGTGCCAGCACCCAGGGGGGAGCCTACAATGAGCAGTTCTTC
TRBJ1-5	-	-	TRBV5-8	CASSFTGDQPQHF	TGTGCCAGCAGCTTTACGGGTGATCAGCCCCAGCATTTT
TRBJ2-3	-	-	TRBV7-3	CASSLIGGMGDTQYF	TGTGCCAGCAGCTTAATCGGCGGGATGGGAGATACGCAGTATTTT
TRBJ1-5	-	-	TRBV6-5	CASSPGTPDQPQHF	TGTGCCAGCAGCCCCGGGACACCGGATCAGCCCCAGCATTTT
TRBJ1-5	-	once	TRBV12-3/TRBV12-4	CASRAGNQPQHF	TGTGCCAGCAGGGCAGGGAATCAGCCCCAGCATTTT
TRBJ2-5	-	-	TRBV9	CASGRGERQETQYF	TGTGCCAGTGGCCGTGGTGAGAGGCAAGAGACCCAGTACTTC
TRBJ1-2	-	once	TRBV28	CAAERVNYGYTF	TGTGCCGCAGAGAGGGTTAACTATGGCTACACCTTC
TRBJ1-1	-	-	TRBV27	CASRPIFQGLEAFF	TGTGCCAGCAGACCAATATTTCAGGGGCTTGAAGCTTTCTTT
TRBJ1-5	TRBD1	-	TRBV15	CATSGDNRGPHQPQHF	TGTGCCACCAGCGGGGATAACAGGGGGCCCCATCAGCCCCAGCATTTT
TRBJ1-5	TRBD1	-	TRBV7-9	CASSRDRVGNQPQHF	TGTGCCAGCAGCCGGGACAGGGTTGGAAATCAGCCCCAGCATTTT
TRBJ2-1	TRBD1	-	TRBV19	CASSIFPQGDSFDEQFF	TGTGCCAGTAGTATTTTCCCGCAGGGGGATAGTTTTGATGAGCAGTTCTTC
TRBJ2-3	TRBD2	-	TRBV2	CASRQLGLETDTQYF	TGTGCCAGCAGACAACTGGGACTAGAAACAGATACGCAGTATTTT
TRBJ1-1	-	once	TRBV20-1	CSARLVEAFF	TGCAGTGCTAGACTCGTAGAAGCTTTCTTT
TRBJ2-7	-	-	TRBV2	CASTPSAGNYEQYF	TGTGCCAGCACCCCTTCGGCAGGGAATTACGAGCAGTACTTC
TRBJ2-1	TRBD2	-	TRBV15	CATSRDRAGGNEQFF	TGTGCCACCAGCAGAGATAGAGCGGGAGGCAATGAGCAGTTCTTC